Listed below are T cell receptor beta chains from one sample, sequenced in a study of blood T cells in healthy people across ages. TCRdb redid the calling of the 5' RACE reads with MiXCR, one entry per CDR3 protein. Here the sample spans 1.5 million to 2 million distinct CDR3 sequences, approximately 40% being singletons. Sequenced input: blood. These receptors originate from a human donor in good health. Each CDR3 is given with its conserved first and last residue. The D gene is left open where the match is weak. Clone size is given for some rows only: seen once, a few or many times, or a class if the clone is expanded.

d_call	j_call	clone_size	v_call	cdr3_nt	cdr3_aa
TRBD1	TRBJ1-1	-	TRBV6-8	TGTGCCAGCAGTTACCGGGACAGGGGGCTGAGTCTGAACACTGAAGCTTTCTTT	CASSYRDRGLSLNTEAFF
-	TRBJ1-6	-	TRBV6-6	TGTGCCAGCAATGAGGGATCTTTTTCACCCCTCCACTTT	CASNEGSFSPLHF
-	TRBJ1-6	-	TRBV7-9	TGTGCCAGCAGCTTATCCGGGGGATATAATTCACCCCTCCACTTT	CASSLSGGYNSPLHF
-	TRBJ2-7	-	TRBV28	TGTGCCATCGGACAGACCACCTACGAGCAGTGCTTC	CAIGQTTYEQCF
TRBD1	TRBJ1-2	few	TRBV7-3	TGTGCCAGCAGCGCAAGGGGACAGGGAGGTGGCTACACCTTC	CASSARGQGGGYTF
-	TRBJ1-1	-	TRBV30	TGTGCCTGGAGTGTTCAGGGGTGGGGGCAGGAAGCTTTCTTT	CAWSVQGWGQEAFF
-	TRBJ2-7	-	TRBV3-1	TGTGCCAGCAGCCTTCCAGGGGTCGAGCAGTACTTC	CASSLPGVEQYF
TRBD1	TRBJ1-2	-	TRBV24-1	TGTGCCACCAGTGAGGGGACAGCTCCATATGGCTACACCTTC	CATSEGTAPYGYTF
-	TRBJ1-6	-	TRBV29-1	TGCAGCGTTGGTATAATTACGGGCCGAGATAATTCACCCCTCCACTTT	CSVGIITGRDNSPLHF
TRBD1	TRBJ1-2	-	TRBV10-3	TGTGCCATCAGCCAGGGGGACTATGGCTACACCTTC	CAISQGDYGYTF
-	TRBJ1-1	few	TRBV4-2	TGTGCCAGCAGCCAAGGTGTAGGGGTGGGTACTGAAGCTTTCTTT	CASSQGVGVGTEAFF
-	TRBJ2-5	-	TRBV7-9	TGTGCCAGCAGCTTAGGGCAAGAGGGTGATCTCCAAGAGACCCAGTACTTC	CASSLGQEGDLQETQYF
-	TRBJ1-6	few	TRBV12-3/TRBV12-4	TGTGCCAGCGGCTTGGGGCTTAATTCACCCCTCCACTTT	CASGLGLNSPLHF
-	TRBJ2-3	-	TRBV25-1	TGTGCCAGCAGTGAATATCTGACAGACAGCACAGATACGCAGTATTTT	CASSEYLTDSTDTQYF
TRBD1	TRBJ2-6	few	TRBV9	TGTGCCAGCAGCGTAGGTGCAGGGGGCCCCTCTGGGGCCAACGTCCTGACTTTC	CASSVGAGGPSGANVLTF
-	TRBJ2-1	-	TRBV12-3/TRBV12-4	TGTGCCAGCAGTTTTGGGGTCCTTCCCAGCTACGAGCAGTTCTTC	CASSFGVLPSYEQFF
TRBD2	TRBJ2-1	few	TRBV12-3/TRBV12-4	TGTGCCAGCAGTCCATGGACTAGCGGGGGTACAAACAATGAGCAGTTCTTC	CASSPWTSGGTNNEQFF